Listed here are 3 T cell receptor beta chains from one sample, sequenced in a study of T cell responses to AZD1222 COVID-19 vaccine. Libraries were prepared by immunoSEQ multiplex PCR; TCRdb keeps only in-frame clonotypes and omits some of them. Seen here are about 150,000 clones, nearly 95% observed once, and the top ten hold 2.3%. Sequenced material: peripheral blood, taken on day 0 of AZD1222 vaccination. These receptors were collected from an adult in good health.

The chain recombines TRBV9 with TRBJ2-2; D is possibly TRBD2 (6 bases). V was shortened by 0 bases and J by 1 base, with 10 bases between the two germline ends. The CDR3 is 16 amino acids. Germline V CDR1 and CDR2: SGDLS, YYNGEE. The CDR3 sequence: CASSVAPAGNTGELFF. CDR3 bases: TGTGCCAGCAGCGTAGCTCCAGCGGGGAACACCGGGGAGCTGTTTTTT.

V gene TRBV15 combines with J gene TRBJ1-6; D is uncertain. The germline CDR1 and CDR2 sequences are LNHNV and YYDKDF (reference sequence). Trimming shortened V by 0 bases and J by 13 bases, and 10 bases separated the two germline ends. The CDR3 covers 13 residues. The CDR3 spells CATSRDSLTPLHF. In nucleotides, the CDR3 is TGTGCCACCAGCAGAGATTCGTTGACGCCCCTCCACTTT.

This CDR3 is CASSAGTGVYEQYF. In DNA form, the CDR3 reads TGTGCCAGCAGCGCCGGGACAGGGGTCTACGAGCAGTACTTC. The chain employs TRBV2 and TRBJ2-7, with TRBD1 matching over 10 bases. The V gene end was trimmed by 6 bases and the J gene end by 3 bases; junction bases not matched to a gene: 5. The germline CDR1 and CDR2 sequences are SNHLY and FYNNEI. The CDR3 extends over 14 amino acids. The full variable domain, rest sourced from reference TRBV2 and TRBJ2-7, is EPEVTQTPSHQVTQMGQEVILRCVPISNHLYFYWYRQILGQKVEFLVSFYNNEISEKSEIFDDQFSVERPDGSNFTLKIRSTKLEDSAMYFCASSAGTGVYEQYFGPGTRLTVT.